A single sample gave rise to the 12 T cell receptor beta chains below, sequenced in a study of CD8 T cells in Susac syndrome. An amount of RNA that ranged from about 0.45 to 1 ug was reverse transcribed with random hexamers. TCRdb analysed the immunoSEQ multiplex PCR reads with MiXCR anew, one entry per CDR3 protein. The sample has more than 95,000 distinct CDR3 sequences, 90% to 95% seen once; the top ten hold under 0.095%. Sample: CD4+ T cells from PBMCs. The receptors come from a human donor in good health.

The J gene is TRBJ2-7, the V gene TRBV29-1; 8 bases map to TRBD1. Germline V gene lookup returns CDR1 SQVTM and CDR2 ANQGSEA. J was trimmed by 6 bases and V by 4 bases; bases with no gene match: 5. The CDR3 runs to 12 residues. The CDR3 sequence is CSVGRGRTEQYF. In DNA, the CDR3 is TGCAGCGTTGGCAGGGGGCGTACCGAGCAGTACTTC.

The V call is TRBV20-1, the J call TRBJ2-3; the match to TRBD2 covers 8 bases. CDR3 length: 16 residues. The V gene's germline CDR1 is DFQATT and CDR2 SNEGSKA (reference sequence). The V and J ends lost 1 base and 0 bases, in that order; junction bases with no gene match: 6. CDR3 bases: TGCAGTGCTAGAGGCGCGGGAGGATCGAGCACAGATACGCAGTATTTT. As protein: CSARGAGGSSTDTQYF.

The genes are TRBV28 and TRBJ1-6; 7 bases fit TRBD1. The CDR3 sequence is 15 residues long. J gave up 5 bases and V 3 bases, and 4 bases lay outside the gene matches. Germline V gene sequence: CDR1 MDHEN, CDR2 SYDVKM. The CDR3 DNA reads TGTGCCAGCAGTTTTGACGACAGGGATAATTCACCCCTCCACTTT. The encoded protein is CASSFDDRDNSPLHF.

CDR3 nucleotide sequence: TGTGCCAGCAGGAGGGCAGGGGAGACCTACGAGCAGTACTTC. Amino acid sequence: CASRRAGETYEQYF. This chain links TRBV6-2 or TRBV6-3 with TRBJ2-7; weak D call: TRBD1 (6 bases). Trimming left V 6 bases short and J 2 bases short, with 14 bases between. Looked up from germline, CDR1 is MNHEY and CDR2 is SVGEGT. The CDR3 is 14 residues long.

The V gene is TRBV7-2, the J gene TRBJ2-7, with D possibly matching TRBD2 (6 bases). This CDR3 comprises 14 residues. Between the trimmed V and J ends, which lost 5 bases and 2 bases, there was a span of 13 bases. Germline CDR1 is SGHTA and CDR2 is FQGNSA. The CDR3 DNA reads as TGTGCCAGCAGCGCCGCGGGAATAACCTACGAGCAGTACTTC. The encoded protein is CASSAAGITYEQYF.

The table lists this clonotype with a count of one. The chain employs TRBV20-1 and TRBJ2-3; 8 nucleotides match TRBD2. V gave up 1 base and J gave up 5 bases; unmatched junction bases: 11. This CDR3 has 16 residues. Looked up from germline, CDR1 is DFQATT and CDR2 is SNEGSKA (reference sequence). The CDR3 bases are TGCAGTGCTAGAGTGTTCCAAGCGGGAGTTGTAGATACGCAGTATTTT. It yields the protein CSARVFQAGVVDTQYF.

The chain couples TRBV30 to TRBJ1-5, with D possibly TRBD1 on 6 matching bases. With 0 bases removed from V and 6 bases from J, the gap between germline ends came to 9 bases. Germline V gene data show CDR1 as GTSNPN and CDR2 as SVGIG (reference sequence). The CDR3 is 13 amino acids. The chain's CDR3 is CAWSVQGPQPQHF. The CDR3 DNA follows: TGTGCCTGGAGTGTACAGGGCCCTCAGCCCCAGCATTTT.

This clonotype has more than one count but fewer than ten. A junction end diverges from the germline sequence, so it may reflect a read error. The rearrangement uses TRBV27 and TRBJ1-1; 7 nucleotides align to TRBD1. Germline CDR1 MNHEY, CDR2 SMNVEV (reference sequence). The CDR3 consists of 14 residues. CDR3 DNA sequence: TGTGCCAGCAGTTTAACCAACAGGGGAACTGAAGCTTTTTTT. Translation gives CASSLTNRGTEAFF.

V and J are TRBV3-1 and TRBJ1-1; D is ambiguous. V lost 3 bases and J lost 1, with 15 bases in between. Germline V gene data show CDR1 as LGHDT and CDR2 as YNNKEL (reference sequence). This CDR3 contains 16 residues. The CDR3 region is CASSQASGLSNTEAFF. The CDR3 DNA sequence: TGTGCCAGCAGCCAGGCCTCCGGACTCTCGAACACTGAAGCTTTCTTT. Full variable domain (rest looked up from reference TRBV3-1 and TRBJ1-1): DTAVSQTPKYLVTQMGNDKSIKCEQNLGHDTMYWYKQDSKKFLKIMFSYNNKELIINETVPNRFSPKSPDKAHLNLHINSLELGDSAVYFCASSQASGLSNTEAFFGQGTRLTVV.

V and J are TRBV12-3 or TRBV12-4 and TRBJ1-1; tentative D call: TRBD1 (5 bases). The CDR3 has 13 residues. Trimming cost V 6 bases and J 5 bases, with 13 bases left between them. CDR3 DNA: TGTGCCAGCAGCTTCGGTGGGGGTACTGAAGCTTTCTTT. This gives the protein CASSFGGGTEAFF.

V usage is TRBV3-1 and J usage is TRBJ1-5; no clear D. Per germline, CDR1 LGHDT and CDR2 YNNKEL (reference sequence). V lost 0 bases and J lost 3, with 12 bases in between. The CDR3 length is 16 residues. The CDR3 DNA reads as TGTGCCAGCAGCCAAGAAGGACGAGGATACAATCAGCCCCAGCATTTT. As protein: CASSQEGRGYNQPQHF.

This chain connects TRBV6-5 to TRBJ2-7; weak D call: TRBD2 (6 bases). The CDR3 totals 14 residues. Germline V gene lookup returns CDR1 MNHEY and CDR2 SVGAGI. The V gene lost 6 bases and the J gene lost 0 bases, with 12 bases spanning the gap. The CDR3 DNA reads as TGTGCCAGCAGCCGCCAGGGACTCTCCTACGAGCAGTACTTC. Its protein is CASSRQGLSYEQYF.